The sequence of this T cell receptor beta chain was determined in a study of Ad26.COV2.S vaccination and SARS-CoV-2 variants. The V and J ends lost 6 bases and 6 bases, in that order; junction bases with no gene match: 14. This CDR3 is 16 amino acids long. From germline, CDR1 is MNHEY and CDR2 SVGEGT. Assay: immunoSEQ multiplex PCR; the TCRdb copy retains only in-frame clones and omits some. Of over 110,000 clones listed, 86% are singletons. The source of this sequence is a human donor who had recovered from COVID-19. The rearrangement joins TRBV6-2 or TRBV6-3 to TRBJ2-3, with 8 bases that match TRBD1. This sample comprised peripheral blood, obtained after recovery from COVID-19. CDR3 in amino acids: CASSPGPGQEDDTQYF. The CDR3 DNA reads TGTGCCAGCAGCCCTGGCCCGGGACAGGAGGATGATACGCAGTATTTT.